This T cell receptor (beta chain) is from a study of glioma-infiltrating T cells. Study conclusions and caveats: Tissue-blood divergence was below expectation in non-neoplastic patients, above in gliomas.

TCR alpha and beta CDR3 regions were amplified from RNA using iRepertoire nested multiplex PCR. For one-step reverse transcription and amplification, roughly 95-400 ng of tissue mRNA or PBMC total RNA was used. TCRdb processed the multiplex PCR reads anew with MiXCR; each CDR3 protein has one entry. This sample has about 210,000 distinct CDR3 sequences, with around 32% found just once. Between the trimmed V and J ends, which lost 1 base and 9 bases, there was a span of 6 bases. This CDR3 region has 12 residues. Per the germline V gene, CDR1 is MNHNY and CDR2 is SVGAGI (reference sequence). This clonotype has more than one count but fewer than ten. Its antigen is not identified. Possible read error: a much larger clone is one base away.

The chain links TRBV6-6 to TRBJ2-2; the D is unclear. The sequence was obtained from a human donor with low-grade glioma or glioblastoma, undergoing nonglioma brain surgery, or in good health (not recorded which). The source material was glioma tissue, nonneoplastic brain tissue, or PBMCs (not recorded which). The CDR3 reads CASSYFSRELFF. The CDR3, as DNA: TGTGCCAGCAGTTACTTCTCCAGGGAGCTGTTTTTT.